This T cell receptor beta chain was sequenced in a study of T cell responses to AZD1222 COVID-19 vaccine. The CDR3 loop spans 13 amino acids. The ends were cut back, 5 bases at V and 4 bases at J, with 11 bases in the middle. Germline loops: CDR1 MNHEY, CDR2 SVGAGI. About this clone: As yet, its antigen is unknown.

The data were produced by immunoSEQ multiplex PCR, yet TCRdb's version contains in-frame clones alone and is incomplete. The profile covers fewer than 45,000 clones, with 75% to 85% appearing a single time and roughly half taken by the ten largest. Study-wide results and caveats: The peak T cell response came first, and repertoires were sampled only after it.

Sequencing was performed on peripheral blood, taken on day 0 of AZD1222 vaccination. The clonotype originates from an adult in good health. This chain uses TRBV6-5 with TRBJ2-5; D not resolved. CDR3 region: CASSPEYGETQYF. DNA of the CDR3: TGTGCCAGCAGTCCTGAGTATGGAGAGACCCAGTACTTC.